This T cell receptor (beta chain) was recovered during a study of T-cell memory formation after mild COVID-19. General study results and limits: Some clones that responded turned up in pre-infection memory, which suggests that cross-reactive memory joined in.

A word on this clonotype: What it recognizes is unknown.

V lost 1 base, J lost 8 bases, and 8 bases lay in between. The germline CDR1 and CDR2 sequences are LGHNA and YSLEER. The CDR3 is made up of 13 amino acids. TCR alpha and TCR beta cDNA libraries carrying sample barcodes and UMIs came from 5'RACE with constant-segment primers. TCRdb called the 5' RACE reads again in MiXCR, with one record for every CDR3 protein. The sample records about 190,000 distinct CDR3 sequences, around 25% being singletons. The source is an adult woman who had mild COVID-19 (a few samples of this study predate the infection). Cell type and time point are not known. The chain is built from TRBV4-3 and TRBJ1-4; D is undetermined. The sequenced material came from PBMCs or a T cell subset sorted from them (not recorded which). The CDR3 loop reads CASSQVVREKLFF. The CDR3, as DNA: TGCGCCAGCAGCCAAGTGGTCCGAGAAAAACTGTTTTTT.